This TCR beta chain was retrieved from a study of blood T cells in healthy people across ages. A second about 7 to 12 cycle PCR used barcoded and J-beta primers. In TCRdb, the 5' RACE reads were re-called with MiXCR into one record per CDR3 protein. The sample lists 1.5 million to 2 million distinct CDR3 sequences, roughly 27% occurring once. There are a few counts of this clonotype. The clonotype originates from a woman in her twenties or thirties in good health. The specimen was blood.

CDR3: CASSHPGGGADTQYF. DNA for the CDR3: TGTGCCAGCAGCCACCCGGGTGGTGGGGCAGATACGCAGTATTTT. The chain links TRBV7-6 to TRBJ2-3; D not resolved. The CDR3 runs 15 residues. V lost 5 bases and J 4 bases, leaving 16 bases between the germline ends. Germline V gene data show CDR1 as SGHVS and CDR2 as FNYEAQ. Drawing the rest from reference TRBV7-6 and TRBJ2-3, the complete variable domain is GAGVSQSPRYKVTKRGQDVALRCDPISGHVSLYWYRQALGQGPEFLTYFNYEAQQDKSGLPNDRFSAERPEGSISTLTIQRTEQRDSAMYRCASSHPGGGADTQYFGPGTRLTVL.